The 20 T cell receptor beta chains reported below all come from one sample, sequenced in a study of CD4 and CD8 cells across lung adenocarcinoma regions. TCRdb reprocessed the PCR reads via MiXCR and lists one record per CDR3 protein. Among some 4,100 distinct CDR3 sequences, roughly 47% were seen once, and the ten largest hold roughly a quarter. Material for sequencing was CD4+ T cells from the margin of a lung tumor. Every receptor here comes from a female donor with lung adenocarcinoma. The CD4 and CD8 labels of this study may be unreliable.

As regards this clonotype: The junction shows a germline mismatch at one end, possibly a read error. This rearrangement joins TRBV28 to TRBJ2-3, with TRBD1 matching 10 bases. This CDR3 comprises 16 residues. Germline loops: CDR1 MDHEN, CDR2 SYDVKM. The CDR3 sequence is CASRPSRDRGPDTQYF. As DNA, the CDR3 is TGTGCCAGCCGCCCGTCCCGGGACAGGGGACCAGATACGCAGTATTTC.

This rearrangement joins TRBV9 to TRBJ2-1; possibly TRBD1 for D (6 bases). Germline V gene lookup returns CDR1 SGDLS and CDR2 YYNGEE. The CDR3 is made up of 13 amino acids. V was trimmed by 3 bases and J by 13 bases, leaving 17 bases between them. The chain's CDR3 is CASSAGDRTSQFF. The CDR3 nucleotides are TGTGCCAGCAGCGCCGGCGACAGGACCTCACAGTTCTTC. Looking up the rest from reference TRBV9 and TRBJ2-1 gives the full variable domain: DSGVTQTPKHLITATGQRVTLRCSPRSGDLSVYWYQQSLDQGLQFLIQYYNGEERAKGNILERFSAQQFPDLHSELNLSSLELGDSALYFCASSAGDRTSQFFGPGTRLTVL.

The V call is TRBV24-1, the J call TRBJ2-1, with TRBD1 matching over 7 bases. The J call may be in error: the DNA end matches TRBJ2-7 better. Germline V gives CDR1 KGHDR, CDR2 SFDVKD. The CDR3 is 15 residues long. The CDR3 DNA is TGTGCCACCAGTGACAATAGGGACAGCCTCTACGAGCAGTACTTC. This sequence encodes CATSDNRDSLYEQYF.

The chain couples TRBV6-1 to TRBJ2-1; 9 nucleotides agree with TRBD1. Germline CDR1 and CDR2: MNHNS and SASEGT. The CDR3 has 14 amino acids. Losses at the gene ends were 6 bases for V and 4 bases for J; bases not matched to a gene: 4. The CDR3: CASSPDRGYNEQFF. DNA for the CDR3: TGTGCCAGCAGCCCGGACAGGGGATACAATGAGCAGTTCTTC.

This clonotype was observed a single time. The rearrangement uses TRBV5-5 and TRBJ2-7, with D tentatively TRBD1 (6 bases). The ends were cut back, 4 bases at V and 0 bases at J, with 14 bases in the middle. CDR1 is SGHKS, CDR2 YYEKEE, per germline (reference sequence). The CDR3 covers 15 residues. The chain's CDR3 is CASSDRSPLSYEQYF. CDR3 in DNA: TGTGCCAGCAGCGACAGGTCGCCCCTCTCCTACGAGCAGTACTTC.

With regard to this clonotype: An end of the junction differs from the germline gene, which may be a read error. The J gene is TRBJ2-1, the V gene TRBV12-5, with 12 bases fitting TRBD2. This CDR3 has 16 residues. The germline V gene encodes CDR1 LGHNT and CDR2 FRNRAP. The chain's CDR3 is CASGLVTPTSGRLWYF. The CDR3 DNA reads TGTGCTAGTGGTTTGGTTACCCCCACTAGCGGGAGGTTATGGTACTTC.

This clonotype was detected only a few times. V gene TRBV6-1 combines with J gene TRBJ2-3; D perhaps matches TRBD1 (6 bases). Trimming shortened V by 4 bases and J by 6 bases, and 8 bases separated the two germline ends. The CDR3 contains 12 residues. CDR1 is MNHNS and CDR2 is SASEGT in the germline V gene. The CDR3 sequence is CASSGTADTQYF. For the CDR3, the DNA is TGTGCCAGCAGTGGGACAGCGGATACGCAGTATTTT.

This clonotype is labeled medium-sized. The genes are TRBV10-3 and TRBJ2-5; 10 bases map to TRBD2. The V segment lost 8 bases and the J segment 2 bases; nucleotides outside the gene matches: 5. CDR1 is ENHRY and CDR2 is SYGVKD in the germline V gene. This CDR3 is built from 14 residues. Written as DNA, the CDR3 is TGTGCCATCGGGTCTAGCGGGAGTCAAGAGACCCAGTACTTC. Translating it yields CAIGSSGSQETQYF.

By share of the sample, this clonotype is medium-sized (0.01 to 0.1%). The chain links TRBV4-1 to TRBJ2-1; 7 bases line up with TRBD2. This CDR3 comprises 16 residues. The germline gives CDR1 MGHRA, CDR2 YSYEKL. V dropped 4 bases and J dropped 2; count of bases not matched to a gene: 8. The CDR3 region is CASSPPERGAYNEQFF. CDR3 sequence (DNA): TGCGCCAGCAGCCCCCCGGAGCGGGGTGCCTACAATGAGCAGTTCTTC.

Details on this clonotype: A read error may produce the germline difference seen at one junction end. This chain links TRBV6-1 with TRBJ2-1; perhaps TRBD1 as D (5 bases). This CDR3 spans 15 amino acids. Germline assignment: CDR1 MNHNS and CDR2 SASEGT. CDR3 DNA: TGTGCCAGCAGCCGACAAAGGGGCAATAATTCACCCCTCCACTTC. Translation: CASSRQRGNNSPLHF.

The V call is TRBV27, the J call TRBJ2-1; TRBD2 agrees at 8 bases. With 2 bases clipped from V and 6 bases from J, the junction kept 6 bases outside the gene matches. The length of the CDR3 is 15 residues. CDR1 and CDR2 from the germline V gene are MNHEY and SMNVEV (reference sequence). CDR3 sequence: CASSLTGRALNEQFF. As DNA, the CDR3 is TGTGCCAGCAGTTTAACCGGGAGGGCCCTCAATGAGCAGTTCTTC.

Of note for this clonotype: Compared with germline, one end of the junction differs, possibly owing to a read error. This chain links TRBV10-1 with TRBJ2-3; 8 bases line up with TRBD2. Germline V CDR1 and CDR2: WNHNN, SYGVQD (reference sequence). This CDR3 contains 16 residues. The CDR3 DNA sequence: TGCGCCAGCAGTGGCATTGGAGCGGGGGACCAAGATACCCAGTATTTT. Amino acid sequence: CASSGIGAGDQDTQYF.

The CDR3 sequence is CASKEGNADTQYF. The CDR3, as DNA: TGTGCCAGCAAGGAGGGCAATGCAGATACGCAGTATTTT. The chain joins TRBV6-1 to TRBJ2-3, with D perhaps TRBD2 (6 bases). V gave up 7 bases and J gave up 4 bases, with 12 bases separating them. Germline V CDR1 and CDR2: MNHNS, SASEGT. The CDR3 is 13 amino acids.

The chain combines TRBV25-1 with TRBJ2-1; D is possibly TRBD2 (5 bases). Deletions cut 4 bases from V and 0 bases from J, with 10 bases between. The CDR3 has 15 amino acids. CDR1 is MGHDK, CDR2 SYGVNS, per germline. CDR3 sequence: CASSGGWSSYNEQFF. CDR3 DNA: TGTGCCAGCAGTGGCGGGTGGAGCTCCTACAATGAGCAGTTCTTC. Drawing the rest from reference TRBV25-1 and TRBJ2-1, the complete variable domain is EADIYQTPRYLVIGTGKKITLECSQTMGHDKMYWYQQDPGMELHLIHYSYGVNSTEKGDLSSESTVSRIRTEHFPLTLESARPSHTSQYLCASSGGWSSYNEQFFGPGTRLTVL.

The chain joins TRBV25-1 to TRBJ1-1; possible D gene TRBD1, 6 bases. This CDR3 is 21 amino acids long. Trimming cost V 2 bases and J 7 bases, with 35 bases left between them. Germline V CDR1 and CDR2: MGHDK, SYGVNS. The CDR3 coding sequence is TGTGCCAGCAGTGAACCCTACAGGGCCCCTTTAGCCACACTGTATTGGGTTGAAGCTTTCTTT. It yields the protein CASSEPYRAPLATLYWVEAFF.

This chain uses TRBV6-2 or TRBV6-3 with TRBJ2-1; 9 bases align to TRBD2. CDR1 and CDR2 (germline): MNHEY, SVGEGT. V lost 8 bases to trimming and J lost 5 bases; unmatched junction nucleotides: 7. This CDR3 contains 14 residues. The CDR3 here is CASQEAGGNNEQFF. CDR3 coding DNA: TGTGCCAGCCAAGAAGCGGGAGGAAACAATGAGCAGTTCTTC.

The V call is TRBV27, the J call TRBJ2-5; D perhaps matches TRBD1 (5 bases). The end of the DNA is better explained by TRBJ2-7, so the J call may be wrong. The CDR3 runs 15 residues. Germline V lookup: CDR1 MNHEY, CDR2 SMNVEV (reference sequence). CDR3 sequence: CASSLFGRDRHEQYF. In nucleotides, the CDR3 is TGTGCCAGCAGTTTATTCGGCAGGGATAGGCACGAGCAGTACTTC.

The chain is built from TRBV10-3 and TRBJ2-5, with D possibly called TRBD1 or TRBD2 (6 bases each). Per germline, CDR1 ENHRY and CDR2 SYGVKD. The germline V and J ends were trimmed by 7 bases and 11 bases, with 23 bases remaining between them. This CDR3 is built from 14 residues. This chain's CDR3 is CAITRGGGGEEQYF. The CDR3 nucleotides read TGTGCCATCACCAGGGGAGGTGGTGGGGAAGAGCAGTACTTC.

Worth noting for this clonotype: This likely comes from a read error, as the CDR3 has no conserved phenylalanine or tryptophan at its end. It is unclear where the CDR3 begins or ends on the DNA, so no DNA is shown, and the CDR3 is as TCRdb lists it. This sequence joins TRBV6-5 and TRBJ2-6. From its first to its last residue, the CDR3 has 8 amino acids. Germline CDR1 and CDR2: MNHEY and SVGAGI. The CDR3 loop reads CASSYSRG.

This clonotype was found a few times. Without the conserved terminal phenylalanine or tryptophan, this CDR3 likely stems from a read error. It is unclear where the CDR3 begins or ends on the DNA, so no DNA is shown, and the CDR3 is as TCRdb lists it. The CDR3 here is CATKPGYFFFLNIFSRDGILPC. This rearrangement joins TRBV15 to TRBJ2-5. Per the germline V gene, CDR1 is LNHNV and CDR2 is YYDKDF (reference sequence). The CDR3 length is 22 residues, termini included.